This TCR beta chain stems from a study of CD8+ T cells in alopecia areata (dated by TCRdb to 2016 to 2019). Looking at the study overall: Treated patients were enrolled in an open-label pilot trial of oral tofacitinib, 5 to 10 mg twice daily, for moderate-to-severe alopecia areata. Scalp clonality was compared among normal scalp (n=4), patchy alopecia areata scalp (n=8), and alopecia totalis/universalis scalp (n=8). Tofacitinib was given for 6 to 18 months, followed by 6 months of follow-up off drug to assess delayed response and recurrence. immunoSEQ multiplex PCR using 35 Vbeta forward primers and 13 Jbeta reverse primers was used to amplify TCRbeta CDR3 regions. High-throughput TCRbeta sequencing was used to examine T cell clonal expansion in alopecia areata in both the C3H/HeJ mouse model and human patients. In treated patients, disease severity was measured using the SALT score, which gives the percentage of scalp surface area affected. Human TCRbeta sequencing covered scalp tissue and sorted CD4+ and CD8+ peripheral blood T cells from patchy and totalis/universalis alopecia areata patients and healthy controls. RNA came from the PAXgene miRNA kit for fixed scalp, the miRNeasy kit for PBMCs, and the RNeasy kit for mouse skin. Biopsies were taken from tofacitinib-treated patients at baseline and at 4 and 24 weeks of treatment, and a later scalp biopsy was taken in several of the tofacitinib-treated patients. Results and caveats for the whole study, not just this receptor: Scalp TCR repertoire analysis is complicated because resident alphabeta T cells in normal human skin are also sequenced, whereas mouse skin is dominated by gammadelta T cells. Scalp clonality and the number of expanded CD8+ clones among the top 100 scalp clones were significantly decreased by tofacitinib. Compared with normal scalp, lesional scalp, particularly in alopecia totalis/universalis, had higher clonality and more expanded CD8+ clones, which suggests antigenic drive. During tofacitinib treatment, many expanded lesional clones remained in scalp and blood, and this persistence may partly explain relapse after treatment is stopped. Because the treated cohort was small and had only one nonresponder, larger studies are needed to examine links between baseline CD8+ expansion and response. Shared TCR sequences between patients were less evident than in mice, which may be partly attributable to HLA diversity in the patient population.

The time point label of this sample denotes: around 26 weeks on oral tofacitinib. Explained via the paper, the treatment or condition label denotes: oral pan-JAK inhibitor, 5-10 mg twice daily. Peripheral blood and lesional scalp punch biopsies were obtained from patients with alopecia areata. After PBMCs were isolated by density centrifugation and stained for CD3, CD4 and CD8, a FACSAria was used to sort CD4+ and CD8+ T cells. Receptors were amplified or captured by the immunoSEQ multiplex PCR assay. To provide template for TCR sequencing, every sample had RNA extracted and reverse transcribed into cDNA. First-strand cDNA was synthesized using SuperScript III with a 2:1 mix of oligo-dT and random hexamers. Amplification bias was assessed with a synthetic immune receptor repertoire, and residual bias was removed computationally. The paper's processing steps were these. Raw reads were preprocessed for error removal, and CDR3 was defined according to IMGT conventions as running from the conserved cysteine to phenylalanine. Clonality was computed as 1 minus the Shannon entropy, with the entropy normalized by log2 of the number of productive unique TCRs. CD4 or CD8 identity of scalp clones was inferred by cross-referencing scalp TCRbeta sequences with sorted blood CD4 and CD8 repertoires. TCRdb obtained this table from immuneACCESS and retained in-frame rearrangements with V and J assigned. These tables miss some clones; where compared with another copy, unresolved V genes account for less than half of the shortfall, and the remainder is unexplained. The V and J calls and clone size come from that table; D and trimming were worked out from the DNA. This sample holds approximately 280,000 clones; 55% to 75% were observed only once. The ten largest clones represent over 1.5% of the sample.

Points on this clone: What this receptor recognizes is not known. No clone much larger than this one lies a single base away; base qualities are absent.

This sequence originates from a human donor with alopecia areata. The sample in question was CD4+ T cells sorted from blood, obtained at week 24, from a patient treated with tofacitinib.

The nucleotide sequence is given as TGTGCCAGCAGCTGGGACAGGGGCCGGACAGATACGCAGTATTTT. This codes for CASSWDRGRTDTQYF. This receptor chain uses TRBV6-5 and TRBJ2-3; the junction holds 10 bases that match TRBD1. The CDR3 contains 15 residues, cysteine and phenylalanine counted. The sequence is cut down to CDR3 DNA, 45 bases in frame from base 1. For this chain, trimming is 6 bases at the V end and 3 bases at the J end, and the number of junction bases without a gene match is 6. In the germline V gene, CDR1 corresponds to MNHEY and CDR2 to SVGAGI.